This TCR beta chain was profiled in a study of control samples from healthy donors and cancer patients. Profiled with immunoSEQ multiplex PCR; TCRdb holds only in-frame clones, not every one. The sample holds fewer than 20,000 clones, approximately 88% seen once. The TCR comes from a man aged 55 to 70 with head and neck cancer. Sequencing was performed on PBMCs.

This CDR3 is CASSLAGGLRGEQYF. The CDR3, as DNA: TGCGCCAGCAGCTTGGCGGGGGGGCTCAGGGGTGAGCAGTACTTC. V and J are TRBV5-1 and TRBJ2-7; 8 bases map to TRBD2. After removal of 0 bases from V and 7 bases from J, the junction contained 9 bases not matched to a gene. Germline CDR1 reads SGHRS; CDR2 reads YFSETQ. The CDR3 totals 15 residues.